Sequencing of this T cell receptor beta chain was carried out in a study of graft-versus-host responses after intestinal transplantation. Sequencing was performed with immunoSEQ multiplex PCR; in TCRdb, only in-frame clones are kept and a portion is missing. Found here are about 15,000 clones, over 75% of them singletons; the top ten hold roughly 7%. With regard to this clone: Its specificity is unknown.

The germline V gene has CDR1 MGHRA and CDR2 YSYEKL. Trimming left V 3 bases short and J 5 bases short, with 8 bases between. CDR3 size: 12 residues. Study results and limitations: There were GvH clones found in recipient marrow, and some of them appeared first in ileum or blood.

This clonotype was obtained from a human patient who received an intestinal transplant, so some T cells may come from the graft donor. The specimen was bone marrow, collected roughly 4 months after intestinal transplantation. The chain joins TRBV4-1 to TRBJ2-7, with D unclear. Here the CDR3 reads CASSHEFHEQYF. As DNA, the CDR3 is TGCGCCAGCAGCCACGAATTCCACGAGCAGTACTTC.